This TCR beta chain was observed in a study of T cells in Graves' hyperthyroidism and ophthalmopathy. Many counts were recorded for this clonotype. Authors of the study amplified TCR beta CDR3 regions from RNA transcripts. The TCR CDR3 was amplified in a first-round RT-PCR using the HTBI primer set. TCRdb re-called the multiplex PCR reads through MiXCR, storing one row per CDR3 protein. Of under 350,000 distinct CDR3 sequences in the sample, around a sixth were seen once. Germline CDR1 is KGHDR and CDR2 is SFDVKD. The CDR3 runs 17 residues. Trimming pared 4 bases from V and 2 bases from J, leaving 16 bases between.

This sequence was found in a woman aged 50 to 65 with Graves' hyperthyroidism. Sequencing was performed on blood. The chain couples TRBV24-1 to TRBJ2-2; D possibly uses TRBD1 or TRBD2 (6 bases each). The DNA for the CDR3 is TGTGCCACCAGTGACCTAGGGGGGAGCTCCAACACCGGGGAGCTGTTTTTT. This sequence encodes CATSDLGGSSNTGELFF.